This T cell receptor (beta chain) was captured by sequencing in a study of CD8 T cells in ankylosing spondylitis. Study-wide findings and caveats: Prior literature has documented some motif variants in synovial fluid and blood from reactive arthritis.

One entry per CDR3 protein, called by TCRdb with MiXCR from the 5' RACE reads. The sample shows around 150,000 distinct CDR3 sequences, 7.3% of them seen only once. This clonotype appeared many times. Its matching antigen is unknown. There are 15 residues in the CDR3. Germline loops: CDR1 SGHTA, CDR2 FQGNSA. The V gene lost 4 bases and the J gene lost 3 bases, with 12 bases spanning the gap. Sequenced material: blood, either unsorted or a sorted T cell fraction (not recorded which). This chain joins TRBV7-2 and TRBJ1-4; D not certain. The receptor was isolated from a female donor with ankylosing spondylitis or in good health (not recorded which). This chain's CDR3 is CASSYALQSNEKLFF. CDR3 coding DNA: TGTGCCAGCAGCTACGCCCTGCAATCTAATGAAAAACTGTTTTTT.